These 4 T cell receptor beta chains were sequenced from one sample in a study of T-cell reconstitution after alpha-beta-depleted transplantation in children (dated by TCRdb to the mid-2010s). The method was PCR. Sequencing used an Illumina HiSeq 2500. To normalize quantification of the TCRbeta repertoire, the TCR libraries were built with molecular barcoding that relied on unique molecular identifiers. The raw public reads went through TCRdb reprocessing: fastp at Q25, MiXCR clone calling, in-frame beta chains kept. Each record represents a unique CDR3 protein, reported with the most common genes and DNA among its rows. The sample table holds over 550,000 distinct CDR3 sequences, of which 10% to 13% were seen once. Of the sample, about 4% falls within the top ten clones. Sample: PBMCs from the stem cell graft donor, taken from the stem cell graft. The receptors were gathered from a human donor who donated a stem cell graft to a child with acute myeloid leukemia.

This clonotype has just a few counts. The rearrangement joins TRBV20-1 to TRBJ2-3, with 13 bases matching TRBD2. This CDR3 contains 15 residues. Germline trimming cut 6 bases from V and 2 bases from J; bases unmatched to any gene: 5. Germline CDR1 DFQATT, CDR2 SNEGSKA (reference sequence). The CDR3 bases are TGCAGTGCGACGACTAGCGGGAGGTACACAGATACGCAGTATTTT. Protein product: CSATTSGRYTDTQYF.

This clonotype was counted only a few times. The J gene is TRBJ2-7, the V gene TRBV7-3, with TRBD2 matching over 10 bases. The V gene's germline CDR1 is SGHTA and CDR2 FQGTGA. V was clipped by 1 base and J by 4 bases; unmatched bases: 4. This CDR3 comprises 15 residues. CDR3 nucleotide sequence: TGTGCCAGCAGCTTAATAGCGGGAGGACATTACGAGCAGTACTTC. Translated: CASSLIAGGHYEQYF.

This clonotype was seen a handful of times. The chain recombines TRBV14 with TRBJ1-1; D remains unclear. There are 14 residues in the CDR3. Germline CDR1 is SGHDN and CDR2 is FVKESK. V shed 2 bases and J shed 4 bases, with 11 bases lying between them. The CDR3 nucleotides read TGTGCCAGCAGCCAAACGCGGATGAGCACTGAAGCTTTCTTT. This sequence encodes CASSQTRMSTEAFF.

The chain carries TRBV11-2 and TRBJ2-1; perhaps TRBD2 as D (5 bases). Germline V gene sequence: CDR1 SGHAT, CDR2 FQNNGV. The V end was cut by 0 bases, the J end by 4 bases, with 10 bases between. CDR3 length equals 15 residues. In DNA, the CDR3 is TGTGCCAGCAGCTTAGATGGGAGCCTTTACAATGAGCAGTTCTTC. Translating gives CASSLDGSLYNEQFF.